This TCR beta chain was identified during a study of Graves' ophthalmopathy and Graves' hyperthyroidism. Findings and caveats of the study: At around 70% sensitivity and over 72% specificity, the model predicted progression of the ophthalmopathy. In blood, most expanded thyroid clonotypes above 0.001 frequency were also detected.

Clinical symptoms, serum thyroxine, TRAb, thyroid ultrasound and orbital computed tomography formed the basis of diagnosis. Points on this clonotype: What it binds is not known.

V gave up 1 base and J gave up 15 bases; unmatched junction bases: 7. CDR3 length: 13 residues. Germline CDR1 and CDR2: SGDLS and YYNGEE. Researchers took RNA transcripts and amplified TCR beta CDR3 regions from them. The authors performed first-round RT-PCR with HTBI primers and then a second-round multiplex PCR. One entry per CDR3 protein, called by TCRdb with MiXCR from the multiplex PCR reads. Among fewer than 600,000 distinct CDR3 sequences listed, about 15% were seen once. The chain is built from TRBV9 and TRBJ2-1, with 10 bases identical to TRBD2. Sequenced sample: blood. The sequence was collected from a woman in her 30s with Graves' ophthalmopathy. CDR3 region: CASSVKSGGALFF. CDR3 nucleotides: TGTGCCAGCAGCGTAAAAAGCGGGGGGGCATTGTTCTTC.